This entry lists 9 T cell receptor beta chains sequenced from one sample in a study of cytotoxic CD8 clonotypes in ibrutinib-treated CLL. Profiling relied on immunoSEQ multiplex PCR, and the TCRdb table lists in-frame clones only, not all of them. In the table there are 330,000 or so clones, about 61% of which are singletons. This specimen was PBMCs, taken after 36 months of ibrutinib treatment. These receptors all come from a human donor with chronic lymphocytic leukemia.

This clone came up a few times. The rearrangement links TRBV10-3 to TRBJ2-1; possible D gene TRBD1, 5 bases. Trimming removed 7 bases from V and 6 bases from J, with 13 bases in between. From germline, CDR1 is ENHRY and CDR2 SYGVKD. The CDR3 spans 13 residues. The CDR3 reads CAITRGWGNEQFF. For the CDR3, the DNA is TGTGCCATCACAAGGGGTTGGGGCAATGAGCAGTTCTTC.

The CDR3 region is CASSQVYPTGLREKLFF. CDR3 coding DNA: TGTGCCAGCAGCCAAGTTTATCCGACAGGCCTGCGTGAAAAACTGTTTTTT. V gene TRBV4-2 combines with J gene TRBJ1-4; perhaps TRBD1 as D (6 bases). Germline loops: CDR1 LGHNA, CDR2 YNFKEQ. The CDR3 length is 17 residues. With 1 base removed from V and 7 bases from J, the gap between germline ends came to 19 bases.

This clone was picked up a small number of times. The chain is built from TRBV9 and TRBJ2-2; D remains unclear. V dropped 0 bases and J dropped 5 bases, with 5 bases sitting between them. This CDR3 contains 13 residues. CDR1 SGDLS and CDR2 YYNGEE come from the germline V gene. CDR3 nucleotides: TGTGCCAGCAGCGTAGCTACGACCGGGGAGCTGTTTTTT. Translated, it gives CASSVATTGELFF.

DNA for the CDR3: TGTGCTAGTGGTTTAGCAGGGAAGGGCACTGAAGCTTTCTTT. This translates into CASGLAGKGTEAFF. The rearrangement links TRBV12-5 to TRBJ1-1; a weak D match, TRBD1 (5 bases). The CDR3 totals 14 residues. CDR1 LGHNT and CDR2 FRNRAP come from the germline V gene. The germline V and J ends were trimmed by 3 bases and 4 bases, with 12 bases remaining between them.

This rearrangement joins TRBV27 to TRBJ2-7; a weak D match, TRBD2 (5 bases). This CDR3 has 11 amino acids. The V end lost 10 bases, the J end lost 0 bases, and 7 bases lay between the germline ends. Germline CDR1 reads MNHEY; CDR2 reads SMNVEV (reference sequence). The CDR3 DNA follows: TGTGCCACCACTAGCTCCTACGAGCAGTACTTC. Translated, it gives CATTSSYEQYF.

The sample holds a few counts of this clone. The chain's CDR3 is CATQGQTNYGYTF. CDR3 bases: TGTGCCACCCAGGGACAGACCAACTATGGCTACACCTTC. This sequence joins TRBV10-3 and TRBJ1-2, with 7 bases lining up with TRBD1. This CDR3 has 13 residues. In germline, CDR1 is ENHRY, CDR2 SYGVKD. Losses at the gene ends were 10 bases for V and 2 bases for J; bases not matched to a gene: 7.

The V gene is TRBV5-1, the J gene TRBJ1-2; D is possibly TRBD1 (5 bases). The CDR3 sequence is 12 residues long. V was pared by 0 bases and J by 8 bases, with 8 bases between. Germline CDR1 reads SGHRS; CDR2 reads YFSETQ. CDR3 in amino acids: CASSLVPGGYTF. In DNA form, the CDR3 reads TGCGCCAGCAGCTTGGTTCCAGGGGGCTACACCTTC.

This chain links TRBV9 with TRBJ2-6, with D tentatively TRBD1 or TRBD2 (6 bases each). CDR3 length: 18 amino acids. V dropped 2 bases and J dropped 0 bases, with 15 bases sitting between them. CDR1 is SGDLS, CDR2 YYNGEE, per germline. The CDR3 region is CASSVDGGGISGANVLTF. The CDR3 nucleotides are TGTGCCAGCAGCGTCGACGGAGGGGGTATCTCTGGGGCCAACGTCCTGACTTTC.

The chain couples TRBV6-5 to TRBJ1-1; TRBD1 matches at 9 bases. V shed 3 bases and J 2 bases; nucleotides not matched to a gene: 4. The length of the CDR3 is 15 residues. Germline V lookup: CDR1 MNHEY, CDR2 SVGAGI. CDR3 residues: CASSYGDRVNTEAFF. Here the CDR3 DNA reads TGTGCCAGCAGTTATGGGGACAGGGTTAACACTGAAGCTTTCTTT.